This T cell receptor beta chain was observed in a study of CD8+CD57+ T cells in acquired aplastic anemia. In the study overall: Sorted CD4+ and CD8+ cells yielded around 3.3 ug of DNA on average. Study-wide findings and caveats: Approximately 30 CD8+ CDR3 sequences were shared between patients and controls.

This clonotype came up a few times. Antigen unknown. CDR1 SEHNR and CDR2 FQNEAQ come from the germline V gene (reference sequence). The CDR3 extends over 13 amino acids. V was shortened by 2 bases and J by 7 bases, with 9 bases between the two germline ends. Individuals selected for sequencing had exhibited CD8+CD57+ cell expansion on flow cytometry. Patients uniformly had severe acquired aplastic anemia. Prior therapy had not been administered to any patient at the time of blood sampling. Genomic DNA, the template, was used for profiling of the TCR beta VDJ and CDR3. TCRdb used MiXCR to reprocess the reads, holding one entry per CDR3 protein. The profile shows 200,000 to 300,000 distinct CDR3 sequences, 45% to 50% of them singletons.

The source is a human donor with aplastic anemia. Sequenced sample: sorted CD4+, CD8+, or CD8+CD57+ T cells (not recorded which) from PBMCs. V is TRBV7-9 and J is TRBJ1-3; no clear D gene. CDR3 in amino acids: CASSLLGENTIYF. CDR3 DNA sequence: TGTGCCAGCAGCTTATTGGGCGAGAACACCATATATTTT.